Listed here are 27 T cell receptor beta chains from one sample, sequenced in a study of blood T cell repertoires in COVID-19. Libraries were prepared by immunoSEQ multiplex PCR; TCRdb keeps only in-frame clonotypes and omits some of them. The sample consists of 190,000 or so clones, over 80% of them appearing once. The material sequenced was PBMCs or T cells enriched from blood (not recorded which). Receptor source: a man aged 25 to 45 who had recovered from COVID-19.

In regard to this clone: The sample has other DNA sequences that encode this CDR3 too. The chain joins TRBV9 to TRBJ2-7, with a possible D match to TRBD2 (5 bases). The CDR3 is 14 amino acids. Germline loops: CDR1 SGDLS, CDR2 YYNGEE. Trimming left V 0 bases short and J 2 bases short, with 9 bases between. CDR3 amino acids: CASSVDGEPYEQYF. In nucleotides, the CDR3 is TGTGCCAGCAGCGTAGACGGGGAACCCTACGAGCAGTACTTC.

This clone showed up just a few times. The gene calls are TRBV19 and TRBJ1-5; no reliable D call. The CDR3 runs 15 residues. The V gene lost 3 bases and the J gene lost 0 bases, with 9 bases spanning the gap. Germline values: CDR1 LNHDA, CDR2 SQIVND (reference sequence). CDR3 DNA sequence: TGTGCCAGTAGTATGCGGGCACATAGCAATCAGCCCCAGCATTTT. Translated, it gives CASSMRAHSNQPQHF.

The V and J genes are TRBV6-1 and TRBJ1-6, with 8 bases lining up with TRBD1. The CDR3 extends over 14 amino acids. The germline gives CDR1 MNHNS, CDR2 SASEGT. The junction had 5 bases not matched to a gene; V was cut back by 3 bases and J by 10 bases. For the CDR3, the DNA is TGTGCCAGCAGTGACCGACAGGGGATCTCACCCCTCCACTTT. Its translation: CASSDRQGISPLHF.

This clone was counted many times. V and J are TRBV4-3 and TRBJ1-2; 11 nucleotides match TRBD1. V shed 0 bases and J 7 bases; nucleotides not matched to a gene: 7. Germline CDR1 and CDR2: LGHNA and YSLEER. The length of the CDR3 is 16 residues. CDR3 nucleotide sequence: TGCGCCAGCAGCCAAGATTACGGACAGGGGGCAGGTGGCTACACCTTC. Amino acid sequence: CASSQDYGQGAGGYTF.

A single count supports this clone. This CDR3 is CASSQAGVRTDTQYF. For the CDR3, the DNA is TGTGCCAGCAGCCAAGCGGGAGTCCGGACAGATACGCAGTATTTT. The chain couples TRBV3-1 (or the pseudogene TRBV3-2) to TRBJ2-3, with D perhaps matching TRBD2 (6 bases). Trimming removed 1 base at V and 3 bases at J, with 11 bases between. Germline CDR1 reads LGHDT; CDR2 reads YNNKEL (reference sequence). CDR3 size: 15 residues.

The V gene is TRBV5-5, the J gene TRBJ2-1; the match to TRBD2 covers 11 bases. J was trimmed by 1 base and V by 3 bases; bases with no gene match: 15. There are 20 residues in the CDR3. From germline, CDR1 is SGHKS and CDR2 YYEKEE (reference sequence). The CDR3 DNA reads TGTGCCAGCAGCTCCCACACTCTATTTAGCGGGAGGGGTTCCTACAATGAGCAGTTCTTC. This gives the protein CASSSHTLFSGRGSYNEQFF.

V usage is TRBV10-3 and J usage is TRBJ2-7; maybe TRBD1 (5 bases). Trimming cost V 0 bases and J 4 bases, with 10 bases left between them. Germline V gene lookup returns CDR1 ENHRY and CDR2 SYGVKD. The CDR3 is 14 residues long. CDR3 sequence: CAISESVDTYEQYF. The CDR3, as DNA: TGTGCCATCAGTGAGTCTGTGGACACATACGAGCAGTACTTC.

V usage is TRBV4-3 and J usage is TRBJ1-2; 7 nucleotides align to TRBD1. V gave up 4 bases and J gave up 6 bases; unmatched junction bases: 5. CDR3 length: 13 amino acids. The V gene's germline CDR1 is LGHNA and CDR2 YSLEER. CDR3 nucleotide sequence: TGCGCCAGCAGCCCCCGACAGGGAAATGGCTACACCTTC. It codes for CASSPRQGNGYTF.

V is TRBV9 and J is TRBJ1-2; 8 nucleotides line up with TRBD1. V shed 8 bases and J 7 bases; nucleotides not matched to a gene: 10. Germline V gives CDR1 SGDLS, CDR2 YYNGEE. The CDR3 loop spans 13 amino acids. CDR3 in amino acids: CASTGTGRLGYTF. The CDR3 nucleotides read TGTGCCAGTACTGGGACAGGCCGTCTTGGCTACACCTTC.

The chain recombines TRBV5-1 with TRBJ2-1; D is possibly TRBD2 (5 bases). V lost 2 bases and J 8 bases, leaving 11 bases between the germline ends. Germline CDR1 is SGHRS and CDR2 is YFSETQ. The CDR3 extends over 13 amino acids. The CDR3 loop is CASSLPGNYEQFF. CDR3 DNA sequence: TGCGCCAGCAGCTTACCGGGGAACTATGAGCAGTTCTTC.

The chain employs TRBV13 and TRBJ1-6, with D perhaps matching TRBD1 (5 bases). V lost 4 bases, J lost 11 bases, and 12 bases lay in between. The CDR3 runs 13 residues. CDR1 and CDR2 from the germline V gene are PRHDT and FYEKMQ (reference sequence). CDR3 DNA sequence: TGTGCCAGCAGCTCCCGACAGAGGCCACCCCTCCACTTT. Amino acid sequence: CASSSRQRPPLHF.

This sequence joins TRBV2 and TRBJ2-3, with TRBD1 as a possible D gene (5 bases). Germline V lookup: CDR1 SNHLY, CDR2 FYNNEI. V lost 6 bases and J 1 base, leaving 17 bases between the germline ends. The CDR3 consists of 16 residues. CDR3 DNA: TGTGCCAGCAGAGCCGACAGTGGGGCTGGCACAGATACGCAGTATTTT. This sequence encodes CASRADSGAGTDTQYF.

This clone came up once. CDR3 in DNA: TGTGCCAGCAGTGAAAGGGGCCCCAATTCACCCCTCCACTTT. Protein sequence: CASSERGPNSPLHF. The V call is TRBV6-1, the J call TRBJ1-6; a possible D gene is TRBD1 (5 bases). Germline V gene sequence: CDR1 MNHNS, CDR2 SASEGT. The CDR3 runs 14 residues. V was pared by 2 bases and J by 7 bases, with 9 bases between.

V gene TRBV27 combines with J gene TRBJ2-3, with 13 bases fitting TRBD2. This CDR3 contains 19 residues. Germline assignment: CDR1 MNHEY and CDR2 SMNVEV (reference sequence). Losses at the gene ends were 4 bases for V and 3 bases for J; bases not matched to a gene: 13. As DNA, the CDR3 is TGTGCCAGCAGTTCCCGCCCGTGGACTAGCGGGAGTTCGACAGATACGCAGTATTTT. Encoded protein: CASSSRPWTSGSSTDTQYF.

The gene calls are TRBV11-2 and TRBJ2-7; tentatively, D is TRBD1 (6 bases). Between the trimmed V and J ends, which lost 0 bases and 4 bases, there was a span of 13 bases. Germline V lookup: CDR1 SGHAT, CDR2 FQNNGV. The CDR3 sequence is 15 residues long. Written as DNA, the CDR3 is TGTGCCAGCAGCTTAGATGGCAGGGGTGAATACGAGCAGTACTTC. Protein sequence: CASSLDGRGEYEQYF.

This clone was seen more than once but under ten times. The CDR3 loop reads CASSPTGRSPLHF. CDR3 nucleotides: TGTGCCAGCAGCCCGACAGGGCGGTCACCCCTCCACTTT. The rearrangement uses TRBV12-3 or TRBV12-4 and TRBJ1-6, with TRBD1 identical over 7 bases. The CDR3 is 13 amino acids. Trimming cost V 6 bases and J 10 bases; bases outside gene matches: 6.

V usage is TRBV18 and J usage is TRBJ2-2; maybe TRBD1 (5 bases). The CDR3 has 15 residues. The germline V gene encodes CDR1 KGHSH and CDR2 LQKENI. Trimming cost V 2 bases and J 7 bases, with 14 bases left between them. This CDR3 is CASSPSRTSYGELFF. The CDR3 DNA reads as TGTGCCAGCTCACCATCCCGGACAAGCTACGGGGAGCTGTTTTTT.

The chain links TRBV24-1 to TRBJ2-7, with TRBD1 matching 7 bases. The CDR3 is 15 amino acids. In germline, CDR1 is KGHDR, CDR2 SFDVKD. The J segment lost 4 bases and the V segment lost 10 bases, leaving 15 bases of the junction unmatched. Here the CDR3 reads CATQLRDRRFYEQYF. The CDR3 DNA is TGTGCCACTCAACTCCGGGACAGAAGATTTTACGAGCAGTACTTC.

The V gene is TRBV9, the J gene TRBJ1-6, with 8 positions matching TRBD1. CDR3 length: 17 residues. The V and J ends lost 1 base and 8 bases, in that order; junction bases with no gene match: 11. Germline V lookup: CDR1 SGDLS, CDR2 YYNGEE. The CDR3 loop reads CASSVSGQGSFHSPLHF. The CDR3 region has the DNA TGTGCCAGCAGCGTATCAGGACAGGGATCCTTCCATTCACCCCTCCACTTT.

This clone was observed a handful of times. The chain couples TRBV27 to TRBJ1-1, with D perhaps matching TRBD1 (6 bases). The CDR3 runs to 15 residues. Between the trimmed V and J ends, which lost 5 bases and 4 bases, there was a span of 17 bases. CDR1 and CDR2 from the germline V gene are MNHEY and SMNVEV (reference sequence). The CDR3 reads CASSHNRERGTEAFF. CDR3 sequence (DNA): TGTGCCAGCAGTCATAACAGGGAGCGGGGCACTGAAGCTTTCTTT.

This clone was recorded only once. CDR3 sequence (DNA): TGTGCCAGCAGCTCGAGACTAGCGGGGTTGTCCTACAATGAGCAGTTCTTC. Its protein product is CASSSRLAGLSYNEQFF. The chain has TRBV13 and TRBJ2-1; 11 bases agree with TRBD2. V gave up 4 bases and J gave up 1 base; unmatched junction bases: 6. Germline CDR1 reads PRHDT; CDR2 reads FYEKMQ (reference sequence). The CDR3 is 17 residues long.

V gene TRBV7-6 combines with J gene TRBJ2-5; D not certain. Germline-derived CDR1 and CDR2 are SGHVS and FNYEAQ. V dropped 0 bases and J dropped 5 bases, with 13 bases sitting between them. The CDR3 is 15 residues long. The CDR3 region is CASSLAQSSIETQYF. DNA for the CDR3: TGTGCCAGCAGCTTAGCTCAGTCCAGTATTGAGACCCAGTACTTC.

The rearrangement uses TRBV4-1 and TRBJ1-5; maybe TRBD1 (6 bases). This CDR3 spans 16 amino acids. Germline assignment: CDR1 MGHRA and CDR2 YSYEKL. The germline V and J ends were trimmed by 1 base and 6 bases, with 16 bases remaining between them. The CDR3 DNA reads TGCGCCAGCAGCCAAGTCCTAGGAGGCAGGGGTCAGCCCCAGCATTTT. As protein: CASSQVLGGRGQPQHF.

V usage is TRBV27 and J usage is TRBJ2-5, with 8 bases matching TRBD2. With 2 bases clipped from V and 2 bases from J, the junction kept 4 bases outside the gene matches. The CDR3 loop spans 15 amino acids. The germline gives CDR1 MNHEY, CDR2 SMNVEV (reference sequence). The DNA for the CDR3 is TGTGCCAGCAGTTTAACGGGAGGGGGGCAAGAGACCCAGTACTTC. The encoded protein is CASSLTGGGQETQYF.

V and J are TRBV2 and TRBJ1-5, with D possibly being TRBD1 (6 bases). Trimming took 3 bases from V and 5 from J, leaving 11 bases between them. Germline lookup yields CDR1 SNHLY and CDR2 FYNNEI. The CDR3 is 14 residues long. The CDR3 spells CASSDNRDDQPQHF. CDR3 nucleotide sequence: TGTGCCAGCAGTGATAACAGGGACGATCAGCCCCAGCATTTT.

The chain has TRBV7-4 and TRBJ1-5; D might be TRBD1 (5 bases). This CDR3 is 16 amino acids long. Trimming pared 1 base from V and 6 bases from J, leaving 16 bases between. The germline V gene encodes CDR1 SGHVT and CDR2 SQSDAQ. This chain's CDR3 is CASSLEVPRRGQPQHF. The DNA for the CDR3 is TGTGCCAGCAGCTTAGAGGTCCCACGGAGGGGTCAGCCCCAGCATTTT.

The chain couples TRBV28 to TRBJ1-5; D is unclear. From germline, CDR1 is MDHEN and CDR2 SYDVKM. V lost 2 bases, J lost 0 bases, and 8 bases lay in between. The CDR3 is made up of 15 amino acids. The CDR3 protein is CASSLEAYSNQPQHF. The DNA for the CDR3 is TGTGCCAGCAGTTTAGAGGCCTATAGCAATCAGCCCCAGCATTTT.